A selection of T cell receptor beta chains follows, all from one sample in a study of OX40 agonist ivuxolimab in advanced cancers. Clones were read by immunoSEQ multiplex PCR, and TCRdb kept only the in-frame ones, dropping some. The sample shows 65,000 to 95,000 clones, roughly 88% of them seen only once. The sequencing used CD4+ or CD8+ T cells sorted from blood, collected in a trial of the OX40 agonist ivuxolimab. The receptor set was obtained from an adult with an advanced solid tumor such as melanoma, head and neck, liver or kidney cancer. Both conserved end residues are part of each CDR3. A D gene is named only where the DNA matches it firmly. Expanded clones are given a class, and other clones once, few, many or no size at all.

V	size	J	D	DNA	CDR3
TRBV6-1	NA	TRBJ1-2	NA	TGTGCCACCAGTGATCCAATGCAGGAGGGCCGCTATGGCTACACCTTC	CATSDPMQEGRYGYTF
TRBV11-2	NA	TRBJ2-7	TRBD2	TGTGCCAGCAGCTTCCTAGCGGGGGCCTCCTACGAGCAGTACTTC	CASSFLAGASYEQYF
TRBV7-2	NA	TRBJ2-7	TRBD1	TGTGCCAGCAGCCCCCAGGGGGATCTCTCCTACGAGCAGTACTTC	CASSPQGDLSYEQYF
TRBV4-1	NA	TRBJ2-5	TRBD2	TGCGCCAGCAGCACGCAACCGGGGGGGCAAGAGACCCAGTACTTC	CASSTQPGGQETQYF
TRBV27	NA	TRBJ2-1	NA	TGTGCCAGCAGCTCGCGACAGTACCATGAGCAGTTCTTC	CASSSRQYHEQFF
TRBV7-2	NA	TRBJ1-2	TRBD1	TGTGCCAGCACCCCTACAGGGGAGAGGGGCTACACCTTC	CASTPTGERGYTF
TRBV7-3	NA	TRBJ1-2	NA	TGTGCCAGCAGCCCCCTGGCAGGGGACTATGGCTACACCTTC	CASSPLAGDYGYTF
TRBV6-5	NA	TRBJ1-6	NA	TGTGCCAGCAGTTACGGTGCCTCCCACCTTTCACCCCTCCACTTT	CASSYGASHLSPLHF
TRBV7-2	NA	TRBJ1-2	NA	TGTGCCAGCAGCTTAGACGGAGACTATGGCTACACCTTC	CASSLDGDYGYTF
TRBV4-3	NA	TRBJ2-1	TRBD2	TGCGCCAGCAGCCAAGGCTTAGCGGGAGTTCGAAATGAGCAGTTCTTC	CASSQGLAGVRNEQFF
TRBV7-2	NA	TRBJ2-1	TRBD2	TGTGCCAGCAGCTTAGGAGGAGGCGGGAGAGGGGAGCAGTTCTTC	CASSLGGGGRGEQFF
TRBV11-3	once	TRBJ2-3	NA	TGTGCCAGCAGCTTAAACAGATGGGGGAGTACGCAGTATTTT	CASSLNRWGSTQYF
TRBV7-2	NA	TRBJ1-1	TRBD1	TGTGCCAGCAGCACACAGGGGGCGGTCACTGAAGCTTTCTTT	CASSTQGAVTEAFF
TRBV7-2	once	TRBJ2-7	NA	TGTGCCAGCACCCCGGACTTCTACGAGCAGTACTTC	CASTPDFYEQYF
TRBV4-2	NA	TRBJ2-2	TRBD2	TGTGCCAGCAGCCAGGGACTAGCGGGAAAGAACACCGGGGAGCTGTTTTTT	CASSQGLAGKNTGELFF
TRBV7-2	NA	TRBJ2-7	TRBD1	TGTGCCAGCAGCTTAGCGGGGACAGGGAACTACGAGCAGTACTTC	CASSLAGTGNYEQYF
TRBV30	NA	TRBJ1-1	NA	TGTGCCTGGAGTGGCCAGGACAGAGGGGCTGAAGCTTTCTTT	CAWSGQDRGAEAFF
TRBV30	NA	TRBJ1-5	NA	TGTGCCTGGAGTAGGGGATACAATCAGCCCCAGCATTTT	CAWSRGYNQPQHF
TRBV6-5	NA	TRBJ1-6	NA	TGTGCCAGCAGTGGCCAAGGTTCACCCCTCCACTTT	CASSGQGSPLHF
TRBV10-3	NA	TRBJ2-7	TRBD1	TGTGCCATCAGGGGAGGACAGGGGAGGGACGAGCAGTACTTC	CAIRGGQGRDEQYF
TRBV5-1	NA	TRBJ2-5	TRBD1	TGCGCCAGCAGCTCGGACAGGGTAGGAGAGACCCAGTACTTC	CASSSDRVGETQYF
TRBV7-2	NA	TRBJ1-6	TRBD1	TGTGCCAGCAGCTCGGGACAGGGGAGCTTATCCTATAATTCACCCCTCCACTTT	CASSSGQGSLSYNSPLHF
TRBV19	NA	TRBJ1-1	NA	TGTGCCAGTATTCCGAGGGGAGTAGGTGAAGCTTTCTTT	CASIPRGVGEAFF
TRBV9	NA	TRBJ2-1	TRBD2	TGTGCCAGCAGCGTCCATCTAGCGGGTCTCTACAATGAGCAGTTCTTC	CASSVHLAGLYNEQFF
TRBV30	NA	TRBJ1-3	NA	TGTGCCTGGAGTGTGGGGGGCTCTGGAAACACCATATATTTT	CAWSVGGSGNTIYF
TRBV30	NA	TRBJ2-2	NA	TGTGCCTGGAGTCCCCTAGGGGGGTCGAACACCGGGGAGCTGTTTTTT	CAWSPLGGSNTGELFF
TRBV7-9	NA	TRBJ2-5	TRBD2	TGTGCCAGCAGTTCGGGAGGGGTTTCGCAAGAGACCCAGTACTTC	CASSSGGVSQETQYF
TRBV18	NA	TRBJ1-6	NA	TGTGCCAGCTCACCACAAAACAACAATAATTCACCCCTCCACTTT	CASSPQNNNNSPLHF
TRBV6-1	NA	TRBJ1-2	TRBD1	TGTGCCAGCAGTGAAAGCAGACAGGGGCAGGGCTACACCTTC	CASSESRQGQGYTF
TRBV5-1	once	TRBJ1-1	NA	TGCGCCAGCATAAGGGACGGGGGACCCAACACTGAAGCTTTCTTT	CASIRDGGPNTEAFF
TRBV5-1	NA	TRBJ2-2	NA	TGCGCCAGCAGCCTATCCTCCGGGAACACCGGGGAGCTGTTTTTT	CASSLSSGNTGELFF
TRBV27	NA	TRBJ1-2	NA	TGTGCCAGCAGTTTATCGCCGGGGGAGGGAGCTAACTATGGCTACACCTTC	CASSLSPGEGANYGYTF
TRBV7-3	once	TRBJ1-2	TRBD1	TGTGCCAGCAGTTACGGGACAGATGGCTACACCTTC	CASSYGTDGYTF
TRBV2	NA	TRBJ2-1	TRBD1	TGTGCCAGCAGTGGCCGGGACAGGGTCGATGAGCAGTTCTTC	CASSGRDRVDEQFF
TRBV5-1	medium-sized	TRBJ2-7	TRBD1	TGCGCCAGCAGCGTCGCAGGGGGCGTCGAGCAGTACTTC	CASSVAGGVEQYF
TRBV5-1	NA	TRBJ2-3	TRBD2	TGCGCCAGCAGCTTGGCGGCGGGAGGCACAGATACGCAGTATTTT	CASSLAAGGTDTQYF
TRBV2	NA	TRBJ1-1	NA	TGTGCCAGCAGTAGGGGAGGACTGACTGAAGCTTTCTTT	CASSRGGLTEAFF
TRBV6-1	NA	TRBJ1-5	NA	TGTGCCAGCAGTGAGGCACCTCAGCCCCAGCATTTT	CASSEAPQPQHF
TRBV7-2	NA	TRBJ2-3	NA	TGTGCCAGCAGAGACGGAAGGTCAGATACGCAGTATTTT	CASRDGRSDTQYF
TRBV7-3	NA	TRBJ2-1	NA	TGTGCCAGCAGCCCCAGGGGGGGGCAGCAATTCAATGAGCAGTTCTTC	CASSPRGGQQFNEQFF
TRBV6-5	NA	TRBJ1-5	NA	TGTGCCAGCAGTTACGACCATAATCAGCCCCAGCATTTT	CASSYDHNQPQHF
TRBV2	NA	TRBJ1-2	TRBD1	TGTGCCAGCAACGGGGACAGTAACTATGGCTACACCTTC	CASNGDSNYGYTF
TRBV5-3	NA	TRBJ1-4	NA	TGTGCCAGCAGCCCAGGGGTCGCAACTAATGAAAAACTGTTTTTT	CASSPGVATNEKLFF
TRBV5-1	NA	TRBJ1-4	NA	TGCGCCAGCAGCCCTTCAGACAGCGGAGGTAATGAAAAACTGTTTTTT	CASSPSDSGGNEKLFF
TRBV7-3	NA	TRBJ2-1	TRBD2	TGTGCCAGCAGCTCAGCTAGCGGCTCGAGCTCCTACAATGAGCAGTTCTTC	CASSSASGSSSYNEQFF
TRBV21-1	NA	TRBJ2-3	NA	TGTGCCAGCAGCAAAGTAGGGGACAGGGCCCGCACAGATACGCAGTATTTT	CASSKVGDRARTDTQYF
TRBV15	NA	TRBJ2-1	TRBD2	TGTGCCACCAGCAGAAGCGGGAGGCCCAATGAGCAGTTCTTC	CATSRSGRPNEQFF
TRBV6-1	NA	TRBJ1-5	NA	TGTGCCAGCAGTGACTTTCGGGTGGATCAGCCCCAGCATTTT	CASSDFRVDQPQHF
TRBV6-1	NA	TRBJ1-1	NA	TGTGCCAGCAGAGAGGGCGGGTACACTGAAGCTTTCTTT	CASREGGYTEAFF
TRBV5-1	NA	TRBJ1-3	TRBD1	TGCGCCAGCAGCGGTGGGACAGTTGCTGGAAACACCATATATTTT	CASSGGTVAGNTIYF
TRBV7-8	NA	TRBJ1-3	TRBD1	TGTGCCAGCAGCTTACAGGGGGCCACTTCCTCTGGAAACACCATATATTTT	CASSLQGATSSGNTIYF
TRBV11-2	NA	TRBJ1-2	NA	TGTGCCAGCAGCTTCTCAACTCCTAACTATGGCTACACCTTC	CASSFSTPNYGYTF
TRBV19	NA	TRBJ1-4	NA	TGTGCCAGTAGCCCACAGGGTAGAGAAAAACTGTTTTTT	CASSPQGREKLFF
TRBV11-3	once	TRBJ2-7	TRBD2	TGTGCCAGCAGCACCGGGACCGGGAGGCAGCAGTACTTC	CASSTGTGRQQYF
TRBV4-3	NA	TRBJ1-4	TRBD1	TGCGCCAGCAGCCAAGTTTGGGACAGAATATCCCCGAATGAAAAACTGTTTTTT	CASSQVWDRISPNEKLFF